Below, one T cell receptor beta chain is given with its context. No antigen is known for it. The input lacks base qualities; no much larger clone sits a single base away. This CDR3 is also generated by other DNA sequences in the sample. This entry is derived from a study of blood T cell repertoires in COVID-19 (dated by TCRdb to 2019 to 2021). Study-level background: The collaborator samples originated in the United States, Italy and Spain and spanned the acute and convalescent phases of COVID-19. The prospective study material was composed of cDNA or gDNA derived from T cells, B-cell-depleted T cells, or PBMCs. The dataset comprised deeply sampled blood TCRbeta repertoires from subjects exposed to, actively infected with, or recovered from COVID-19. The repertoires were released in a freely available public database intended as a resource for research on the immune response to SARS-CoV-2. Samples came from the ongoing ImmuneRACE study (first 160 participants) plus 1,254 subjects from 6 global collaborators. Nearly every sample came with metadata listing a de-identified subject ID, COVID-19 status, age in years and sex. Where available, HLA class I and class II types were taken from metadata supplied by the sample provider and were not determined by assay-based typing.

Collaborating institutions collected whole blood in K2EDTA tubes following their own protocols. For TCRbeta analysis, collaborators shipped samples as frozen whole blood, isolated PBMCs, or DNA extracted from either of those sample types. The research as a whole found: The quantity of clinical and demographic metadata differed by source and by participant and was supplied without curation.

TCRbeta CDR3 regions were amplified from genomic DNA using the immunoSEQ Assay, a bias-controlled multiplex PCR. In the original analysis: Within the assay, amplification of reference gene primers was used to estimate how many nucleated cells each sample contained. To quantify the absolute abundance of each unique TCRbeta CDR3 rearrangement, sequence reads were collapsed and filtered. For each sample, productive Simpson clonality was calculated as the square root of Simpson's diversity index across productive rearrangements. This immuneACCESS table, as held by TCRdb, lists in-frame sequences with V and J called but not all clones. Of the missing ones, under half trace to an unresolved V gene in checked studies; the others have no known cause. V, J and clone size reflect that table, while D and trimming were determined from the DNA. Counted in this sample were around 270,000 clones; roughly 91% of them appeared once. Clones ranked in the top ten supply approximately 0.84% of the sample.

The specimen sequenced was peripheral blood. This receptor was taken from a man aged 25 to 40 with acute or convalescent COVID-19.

The nucleotide sequence reads TGTGCCAGCTCACCGGGACAGGGGTCTTACGAGCAGTACTTC. Its protein product is CASSPGQGSYEQYF. The chain is made from TRBV18 and TRBJ2-7; 10 junctional bases match TRBD1. CDR1 KGHSH and CDR2 LQKENI are derived from the germline V gene. From the cysteine through the phenylalanine, the CDR3 covers 14 amino acids. CDR3 DNA only is kept here, 42 bases in frame from base 1. After removal of 3 bases from V and 4 bases from J, the junction retains 3 bases not matched to a gene. The entire variable domain, with the stretches around the CDR3 drawn from the reference TRBV18 and TRBJ2-7 proteins, is NAGVMQNPRHLVRRRGQEARLRCSPMKGHSHVYWYRQLPEEGLKFMVYLQKENIIDESGMPKERFSAEFPKEGPSILRIQQVVRGDSAAYFCASSPGQGSYEQYFGPGTRLTVT.